The rows below give T cell receptor beta chains drawn from one sample of a study of shared clonotypes between healthy human individuals. Using immunoSEQ multiplex PCR, the repertoire was profiled, and TCRdb retains in-frame clones only, with some absent. The repertoire holds about 680,000 clones, with approximately 75% as singletons. The specimen sequenced was memory CD4+ T cells sorted from blood. The receptor source for this set is a woman in her 30s in good health. The CDR3 runs from the conserved cysteine through the conserved F or W. The order of the fields is D gene, clone size, J gene, V gene, CDR3 DNA, CDR3 protein. A D gene is named only where the DNA matches it firmly. Rows give clone size only sometimes, using once, few, many, or a class for an expanded clone.

TRBD2 few TRBJ2-1 TRBV7-8 TGTGCCAGCAGCTTACTCCCCGGGACTAGCGGTTACAATGAGCAGTTCTTC CASSLLPGTSGYNEQFF
NA many TRBJ1-3 TRBV28 TGTGCCAGCAGTTTGACAGAAGGAAACACCATATATTTT CASSLTEGNTIYF
NA NA TRBJ2-7 TRBV9 TGTGCCAGCAGCCCCCGGGGCCAGCTCCCCTTCTACGAGCAGTACTTC CASSPRGQLPFYEQYF
NA once TRBJ2-3 TRBV18 TGTGCCAGCTCACCACAAGCCAGCACAGATACGCAGTATTTT CASSPQASTDTQYF
TRBD2 NA TRBJ2-1 TRBV29-1 TGCAGCGTACCAGGACAGGGACTAGCGGGAGCCAATGAGCAGTTCTTC CSVPGQGLAGANEQFF
TRBD1 NA TRBJ2-3 TRBV6-1 TGTGCCAGCAGCAGACAGGGGGCGATAGATACGCAGTATTTT CASSRQGAIDTQYF
TRBD1 NA TRBJ2-2 TRBV7-3 TGTGCCAGCAGCTTCCGAGGAGGAGGACAGGGCACCGGGGAGCTGTTTTTT CASSFRGGGQGTGELFF
TRBD1 NA TRBJ2-1 TRBV25-1 TGTGCCAGCAGTAGGGACAGGGGTTACAATGAGCAGTTCTTC CASSRDRGYNEQFF
NA NA TRBJ2-2 TRBV5-1 TGCGCCAGCAGCTTGTCGAACTCCGGGGAGCTGTTTTTT CASSLSNSGELFF
NA NA TRBJ1-5 TRBV19 TGTGCCAGTAGTTGGATCCTCCAGCCCCAGCATTTT CASSWILQPQHF
TRBD2 once TRBJ2-3 TRBV11-1 TGTGCCAGCAGCCCCTGGGGGGGACTAATCACAGATACGCAGTATTTT CASSPWGGLITDTQYF
TRBD2 few TRBJ2-1 TRBV5-8 TGTGCCAGCAGCTTGGAAGGCGGCGGGAGTAGGGATGAGCAGTTCTTC CASSLEGGGSRDEQFF
TRBD2 NA TRBJ2-7 TRBV28 TGTGCCAGCAGTCCCCCCGCCGGCGGGAGCGACGAGCAGTACTTC CASSPPAGGSDEQYF
NA NA TRBJ2-1 TRBV11-3 TGTGCCAGCAGCCTCGTAAGGGGATCTGAGCAGTTCTTC CASSLVRGSEQFF
TRBD2 few TRBJ2-2 TRBV30 TGTGCCGGAAGGACTAGCGGGAGCGGAATGAACACCGGGGAGCTGTTTTTT CAGRTSGSGMNTGELFF
NA NA TRBJ2-7 TRBV10-2 TGCGCCAGCAGCGCTGGACTAAGCTCCTACGAGCAGTACTTC CASSAGLSSYEQYF
TRBD1 NA TRBJ2-7 TRBV5-4 TGTGCCAGCAGCTTGGCCTTGGGACAGGGACAGTACGAGCAGTACTTC CASSLALGQGQYEQYF
NA NA TRBJ2-5 TRBV27 TGTGCCAGCACCTTGAATATTTGGGCCCAAGAGACCCAGTACTTC CASTLNIWAQETQYF
NA many TRBJ1-2 TRBV6-5 TGTGCCAGCAGTTACTGGGACGGCCGGGGGGGAGTAGGCTACACCTTC CASSYWDGRGGVGYTF
NA NA TRBJ2-1 TRBV14 TGTGCCAGCAAGGGAACCAACACATACAATGAGCAGTTCTTC CASKGTNTYNEQFF
NA NA TRBJ1-1 TRBV5-1 TGCGCCAGCAGCCCCCTAGGAGGGGGGGTCACTGAAGCTTTCTTT CASSPLGGGVTEAFF
TRBD1 NA TRBJ1-5 TRBV19 TGTGCCAGTGCCATCAATTCCCAGGGGGCACGACAGCCCCAGCATTTT CASAINSQGARQPQHF
TRBD2 few TRBJ2-7 TRBV5-1 TGCGCCAGCTCAACCGAGGCGGGAGGCTACGAGCAGTACTTC CASSTEAGGYEQYF
NA NA TRBJ2-5 TRBV30 TGTGCCTGGAAGCTCGGCAGGGAAGAGACCCAGTACTTC CAWKLGREETQYF
TRBD1 NA TRBJ1-2 TRBV20-1 TGCAGTGGACAGGGGGCGAATGGCTACACCTTC CSGQGANGYTF
NA NA TRBJ2-3 TRBV15 TGTGCCACCAGCATGACAGTGCAGAACACAGATACGCAGTATTTT CATSMTVQNTDTQYF
NA NA TRBJ1-2 TRBV27 TGTGCCAGCAGTTCCCATGGATCCTATGGCTACACCTTC CASSSHGSYGYTF
NA NA TRBJ1-1 TRBV10-3 TGTGCCATCAGGGGGAAGGAAAACACTGAAGCTTTCTTT CAIRGKENTEAFF
NA NA TRBJ2-3 TRBV28 TGTGCCAGCAGTTCCCCCTCCCTGGCGCAGTATTTT CASSSPSLAQYF
TRBD2 few TRBJ2-7 TRBV10-3 TGTGCCATCGGTAGCGGGAACTCCTACGAGCAGTACTTC CAIGSGNSYEQYF
TRBD2 NA TRBJ2-3 TRBV11-2 TGTGCCAGCAGCTTAGAGGAGTGGCTAGCGGGCGTCACAGATACGCAGTATTTT CASSLEEWLAGVTDTQYF
NA NA TRBJ2-1 TRBV27 TGTGCCAGCAGTCCTCTGGAGGAAACTGAAGAGCAGTTCTTC CASSPLEETEEQFF
NA NA TRBJ2-7 TRBV18 TGTGCCAGCTCAGCCGACGGAATCATCTCCTACGAGCAGTACTTC CASSADGIISYEQYF
TRBD2 NA TRBJ2-6 TRBV11-2 TGTGCCAGCAGCTTACTCGCGGGACTAGCGGGAACTGGGGCCAACGTCCTGACTTTC CASSLLAGLAGTGANVLTF
NA NA TRBJ2-1 TRBV27 TGTGCCAGCAGTCGTGGGGACTTATACAATGAGCAGTTCTTC CASSRGDLYNEQFF
TRBD1 NA TRBJ1-5 TRBV6-6 TGTGCCAGCAGTAATCGGCGCAGGGGGCGCAATCAGCCCCAGCATTTT CASSNRRRGRNQPQHF
TRBD1 NA TRBJ2-5 TRBV10-3 TGTGCCAACGCGGGACAGGGCGGTGAGACCCAGTACTTC CANAGQGGETQYF
NA NA TRBJ2-3 TRBV18 TGTGCCAGCTCACCAAACCAACCCCAAAGCACAGATACGCAGTATTTT CASSPNQPQSTDTQYF
TRBD1 NA TRBJ2-5 TRBV5-5 TGTGCCAGCAGCTTGGCCGCAGGGGGCAGGGGAGAGACCCAGTACTTC CASSLAAGGRGETQYF
NA NA TRBJ1-1 TRBV5-1 TGCGCCAGCAGCTACCGGGGCTTAGAAGCTTTCTTT CASSYRGLEAFF